A selection of T cell receptor beta chains follows, all from one sample in a study of graft-versus-host responses after intestinal transplantation. Libraries were prepared by immunoSEQ multiplex PCR; TCRdb keeps only in-frame clonotypes and omits some of them. The table lists 99,000 or so clones, roughly 88% of them singletons. The source was PBMCs, collected 255 days after intestinal transplant. All receptors derive from a human patient who received an intestinal transplant, so some T cells may come from the graft donor. Both conserved end residues are part of each CDR3. The D gene is left open where the match is weak. The size of a clone is reported for some rows only, either as once, few or many, or as a class for expanded clones.

cdr3_length,d_call,v_call,j_call,clone_size,cdr3_nt,cdr3_aa
13,TRBD1,TRBV2,TRBJ2-4,NA,TGTGCCAGCAGTGTTGGGACAGTGGACATTCAGTACTTC,CASSVGTVDIQYF
14,TRBD2,TRBV10-1,TRBJ2-1,NA,TGCGCCAGCAGTGATGGGGGGGCCTACAATGAGCAGTTCTTC,CASSDGGAYNEQFF
16,NA,TRBV2,TRBJ2-3,NA,TGTGCCAGCAGTGAGGGTTATGGAGGGGCCGCAGATACGCAGTATTTT,CASSEGYGGAADTQYF
15,TRBD1,TRBV5-1,TRBJ1-5,NA,TGCGCCAGCAGCTTGGGGACAGGCTTCAATCAGCCCCAGCATTTT,CASSLGTGFNQPQHF
13,NA,TRBV6-1,TRBJ1-2,NA,TGTGCCAGCAGTGAGCGTACAGGGAATGGCTACACCTTC,CASSERTGNGYTF
16,NA,TRBV4-2,TRBJ2-1,NA,TGTGCCAGCAGCCAAATAAGGGTCACCAGTAGCAATGAGCAGTTCTTC,CASSQIRVTSSNEQFF
16,TRBD2,TRBV10-1,TRBJ2-3,NA,TGCGCCAGCAGTGAGTCAGGACTAGGAACCGCAGATACGCAGTATTTT,CASSESGLGTADTQYF
16,NA,TRBV6-1,TRBJ2-7,NA,TGTGCCAGCAGTGAGCTAGACACGGTGGATTCCTACGAGCAGTACTTC,CASSELDTVDSYEQYF
15,NA,TRBV30,TRBJ2-5,NA,TGTGCCTGGGGTGGGGAAGCGACGGATTTAGAGACCCAGTACTTC,CAWGGEATDLETQYF
11,NA,TRBV20-1,TRBJ2-7,NA,TGCAGTGCCTCTGGAGGGCTCGAGCAGTACTTC,CSASGGLEQYF
15,NA,TRBV14,TRBJ1-1,few,TGTGCCAGCAGCCTAAGATCGGGGACAAGAACTGAAGCTTTCTTT,CASSLRSGTRTEAFF
11,NA,TRBV28,TRBJ2-5,NA,TGTGCCAGCAGTTTGGGGGGGACCCAGTACTTC,CASSLGGTQYF
13,TRBD2,TRBV2,TRBJ2-1,NA,TGTGCCAGCAGTCAAGGGCTAGCGGGGACCCCGTTCTTC,CASSQGLAGTPFF
14,NA,TRBV27,TRBJ1-5,NA,TGTGCCAGCAGTCCGACTTATAGCAATCAGCCCCAGCATTTT,CASSPTYSNQPQHF
14,NA,TRBV10-2,TRBJ1-1,NA,TGCGCCAGCAGTGCTGGGACGGGGAACACTGAAGCTTTCTTT,CASSAGTGNTEAFF
14,NA,TRBV19,TRBJ2-7,NA,TGTGCCAGTAGTATTACGGACAGTACCTACGAGCAGTACTTC,CASSITDSTYEQYF
15,NA,TRBV5-6,TRBJ2-2,NA,TGTGCCAGCAGCTTGGGACAGGTGAACACCGGGGAGCTGTTTTTT,CASSLGQVNTGELFF